This T cell receptor beta chain was identified during a study of blood T cell repertoires in COVID-19. Study-wide context: The analysed material was cDNA or gDNA that came from T cells, B-cell-depleted T cells, or PBMCs.

The germline V gene has CDR1 SEHNR and CDR2 FQNEAQ (reference sequence). With 5 bases removed from V and 4 bases from J, the gap between germline ends came to 15 bases. This CDR3 contains 15 residues. How the authors handled the data: Researchers report that nucleated cell counts were estimated from reference gene primer amplification. TCRdb's copy holds only in-frame clones and misses some; the assay was immunoSEQ multiplex PCR. V, J and clone size reflect that table, while D and trimming were determined from the DNA. The sample consists of about 130,000 clones, around 86% of them appearing once. Individuals drawn from about two dozen US areas were roughly 18 to 95 years old.

The sample taken for sequencing was PBMCs or T cells enriched from blood (not recorded which). The origin of this receptor is a young man who had recovered from COVID-19. The chain combines TRBV7-9 with TRBJ2-1, with a tentative D call TRBD1 (5 bases). This CDR3 reads CASSPQGFRYNEQFF. The CDR3 DNA sequence: TGTGCCAGCAGCCCGCAGGGCTTTAGGTACAATGAGCAGTTCTTC.